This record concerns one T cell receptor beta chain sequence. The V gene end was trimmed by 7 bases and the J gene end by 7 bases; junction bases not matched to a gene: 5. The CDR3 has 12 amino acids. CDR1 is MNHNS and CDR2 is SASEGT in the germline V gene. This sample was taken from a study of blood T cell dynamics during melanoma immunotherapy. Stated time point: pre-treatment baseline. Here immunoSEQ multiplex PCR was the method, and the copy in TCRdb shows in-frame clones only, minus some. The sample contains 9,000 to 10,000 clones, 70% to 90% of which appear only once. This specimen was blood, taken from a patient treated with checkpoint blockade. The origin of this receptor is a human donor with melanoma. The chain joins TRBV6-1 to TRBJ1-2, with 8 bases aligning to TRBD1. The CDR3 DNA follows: TGTGCCAGCACTATGGACAGGGCTGGCTACACCTTC. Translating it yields CASTMDRAGYTF.